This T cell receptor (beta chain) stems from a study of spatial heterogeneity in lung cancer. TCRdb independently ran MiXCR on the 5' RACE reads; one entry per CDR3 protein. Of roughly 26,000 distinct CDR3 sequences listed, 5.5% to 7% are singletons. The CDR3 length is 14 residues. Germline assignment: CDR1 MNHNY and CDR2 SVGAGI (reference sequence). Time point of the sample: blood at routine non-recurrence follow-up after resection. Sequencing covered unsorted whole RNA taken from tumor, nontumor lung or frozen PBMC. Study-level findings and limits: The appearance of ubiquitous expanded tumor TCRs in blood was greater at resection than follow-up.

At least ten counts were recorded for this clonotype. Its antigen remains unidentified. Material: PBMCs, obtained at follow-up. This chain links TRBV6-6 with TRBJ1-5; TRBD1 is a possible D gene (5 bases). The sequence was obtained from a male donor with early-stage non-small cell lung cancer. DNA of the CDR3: TGTGGGACGGGCAGGGACCGAAGCAATCAGCCCCAGCATTTT. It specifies CGTGRDRSNQPQHF.